The clone carrying this T cell receptor (beta chain) was found many times. Its antigen is unidentified. Unique molecular identifiers featured in how the TCRbeta library was prepared. Each CDR3 protein is one row after TCRdb ran MiXCR on the PCR reads. Counted here are about 300,000 distinct CDR3 sequences, roughly 8.2% occurring once; the ten biggest clones make up about 8.2%. Germline CDR1 is SQVTM and CDR2 is ANQGSEA. Trimming stripped 3 bases from V and 7 bases from J, with 9 bases between. The CDR3 is 11 residues long. The data are from a study of T-cell reconstitution after alpha-beta-depleted transplantation in children. General study results and limits: After one year, T-cell counts and TCRbeta diversity mostly came from new T cells. As was reported, about two months after transplant, alpha-beta T cells came from several hundred expanded graft clones.

The chain has TRBV29-1 and TRBJ1-2; D gene unclear. Sequenced material: peripheral blood, taken 360 days after TCRalphabeta/CD19-depleted stem cell transplant. The TCR originated in a female patient between 2 and 10 years old who had a stem cell transplant for Fanconi anemia, so the T cells may come from the graft donor. Written as DNA, the CDR3 is TGCAGCGTTGATTATAAGGGTGGCTACACCTTC. Its translation: CSVDYKGGYTF.